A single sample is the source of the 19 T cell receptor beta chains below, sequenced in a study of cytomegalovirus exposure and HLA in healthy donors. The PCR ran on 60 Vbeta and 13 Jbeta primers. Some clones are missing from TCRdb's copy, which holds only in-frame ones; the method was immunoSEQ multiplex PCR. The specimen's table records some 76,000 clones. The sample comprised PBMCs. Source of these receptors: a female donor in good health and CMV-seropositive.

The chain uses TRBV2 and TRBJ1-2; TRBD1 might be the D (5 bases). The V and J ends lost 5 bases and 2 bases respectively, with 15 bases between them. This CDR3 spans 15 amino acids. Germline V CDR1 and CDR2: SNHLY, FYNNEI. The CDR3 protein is CASSPGGGQNYGYTF. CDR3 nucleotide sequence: TGTGCCAGCAGTCCGGGGGGAGGGCAGAACTATGGCTACACCTTC. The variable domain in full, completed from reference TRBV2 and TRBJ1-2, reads EPEVTQTPSHQVTQMGQEVILRCVPISNHLYFYWYRQILGQKVEFLVSFYNNEISEKSEIFDDQFSVERPDGSNFTLKIRSTKLEDSAMYFCASSPGGGQNYGYTFGSGTRLTVV.

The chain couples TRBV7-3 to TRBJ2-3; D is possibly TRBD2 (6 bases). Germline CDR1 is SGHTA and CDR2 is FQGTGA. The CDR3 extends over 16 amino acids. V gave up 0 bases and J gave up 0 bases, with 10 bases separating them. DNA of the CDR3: TGTGCCAGCAGCTTAACGCGCAGCGGGAGCACAGATACGCAGTATTTT. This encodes CASSLTRSGSTDTQYF. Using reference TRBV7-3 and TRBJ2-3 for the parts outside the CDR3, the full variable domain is GAGVSQTPSNKVTEKGKYVELRCDPISGHTALYWYRQSLGQGPEFLIYFQGTGAADDSGLPNDRFFAVRPEGSVSTLKIQRTERGDSAVYLCASSLTRSGSTDTQYFGPGTRLTVL.

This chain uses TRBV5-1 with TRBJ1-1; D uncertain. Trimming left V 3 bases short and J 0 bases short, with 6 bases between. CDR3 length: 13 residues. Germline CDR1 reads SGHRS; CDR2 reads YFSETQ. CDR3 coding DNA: TGCGCCAGCAGCTCAGGCCTGAACACTGAAGCTTTCTTT. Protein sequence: CASSSGLNTEAFF.

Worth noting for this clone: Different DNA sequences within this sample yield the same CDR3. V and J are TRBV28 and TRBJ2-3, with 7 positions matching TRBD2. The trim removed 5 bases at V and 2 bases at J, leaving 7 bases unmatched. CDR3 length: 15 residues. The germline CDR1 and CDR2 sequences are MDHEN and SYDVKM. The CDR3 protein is CASSPPSGLTDTQYF. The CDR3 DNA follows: TGTGCCAGCAGTCCGCCTAGCGGACTCACAGATACGCAGTATTTT.

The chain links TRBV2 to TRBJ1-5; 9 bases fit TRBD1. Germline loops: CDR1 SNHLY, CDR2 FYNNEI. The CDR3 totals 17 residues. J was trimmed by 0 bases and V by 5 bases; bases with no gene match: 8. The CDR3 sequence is CASSPSTGGLSNQPQHF. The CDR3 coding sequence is TGTGCCAGCAGTCCGTCGACAGGGGGACTTAGCAATCAGCCCCAGCATTTT.

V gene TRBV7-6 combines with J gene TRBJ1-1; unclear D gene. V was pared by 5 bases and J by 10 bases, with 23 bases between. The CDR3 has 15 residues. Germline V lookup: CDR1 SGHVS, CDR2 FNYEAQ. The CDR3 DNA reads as TGTGCCAGCAGCACCGGGGAAAGCCCAGTGCACGCAGCTTTCTTT. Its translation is CASSTGESPVHAAFF.

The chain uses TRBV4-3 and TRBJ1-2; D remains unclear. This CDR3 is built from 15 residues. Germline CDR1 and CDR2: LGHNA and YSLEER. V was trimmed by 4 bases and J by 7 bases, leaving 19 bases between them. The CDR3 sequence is CASSPASSSRSGYTF. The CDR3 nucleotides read TGCGCCAGCAGCCCCGCAAGCAGCTCTAGGTCTGGCTACACCTTC.

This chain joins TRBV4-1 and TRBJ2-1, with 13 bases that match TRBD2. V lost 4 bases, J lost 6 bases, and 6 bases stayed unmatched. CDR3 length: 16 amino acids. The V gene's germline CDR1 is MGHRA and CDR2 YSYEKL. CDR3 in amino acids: CASSPPGLAGSNEQFF. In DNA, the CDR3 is TGCGCCAGCAGCCCCCCGGGACTAGCGGGAAGCAATGAGCAGTTCTTC.

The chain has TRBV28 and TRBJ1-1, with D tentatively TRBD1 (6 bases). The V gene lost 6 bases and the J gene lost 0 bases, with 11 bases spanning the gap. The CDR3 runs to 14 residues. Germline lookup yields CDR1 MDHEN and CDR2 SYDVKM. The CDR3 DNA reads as TGTGCCAGCAGCCCCGGACAGATGAACACTGAAGCTTTCTTT. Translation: CASSPGQMNTEAFF.

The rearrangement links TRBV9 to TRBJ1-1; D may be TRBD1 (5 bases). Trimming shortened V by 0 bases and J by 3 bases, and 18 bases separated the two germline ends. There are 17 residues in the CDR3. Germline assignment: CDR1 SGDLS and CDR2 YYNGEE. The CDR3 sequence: CASSVAAGRVSDTEAFF. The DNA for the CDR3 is TGTGCCAGCAGCGTAGCCGCAGGGAGGGTTTCGGACACTGAAGCTTTCTTT.

CDR3 in DNA: TGTGCCTGGAATGAGAACTCCTACGAGCAGTACTTC. Its translation is CAWNENSYEQYF. V usage is TRBV30 and J usage is TRBJ2-7; D remains ambiguous. There are 12 residues in the CDR3. In germline, CDR1 is GTSNPN, CDR2 SVGIG (reference sequence). The V and J ends lost 4 bases and 0 bases respectively, with 7 bases between them. The full variable domain, rest sourced from reference TRBV30 and TRBJ2-7, is SQTIHQWPATLVQPVGSPLSLECTVEGTSNPNLYWYRQAAGRGLQLLFYSVGIGQISSEVPQNLSASRPQDRQFILSSKKLLLSDSGFYLCAWNENSYEQYFGPGTRLTVT.

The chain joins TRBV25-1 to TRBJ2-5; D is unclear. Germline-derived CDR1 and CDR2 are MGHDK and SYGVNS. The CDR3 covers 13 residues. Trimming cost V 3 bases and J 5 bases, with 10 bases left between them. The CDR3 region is CASSESQLETQYF. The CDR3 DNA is TGTGCCAGCAGTGAGTCACAGTTGGAGACCCAGTACTTC.

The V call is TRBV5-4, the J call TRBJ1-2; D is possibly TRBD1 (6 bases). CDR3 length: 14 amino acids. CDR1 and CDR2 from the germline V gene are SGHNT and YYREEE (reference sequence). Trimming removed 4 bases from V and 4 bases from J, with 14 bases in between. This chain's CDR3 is CASSTRTVLYGYTF. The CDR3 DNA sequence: TGTGCCAGCAGCACCCGGACAGTCCTCTATGGCTACACCTTC.

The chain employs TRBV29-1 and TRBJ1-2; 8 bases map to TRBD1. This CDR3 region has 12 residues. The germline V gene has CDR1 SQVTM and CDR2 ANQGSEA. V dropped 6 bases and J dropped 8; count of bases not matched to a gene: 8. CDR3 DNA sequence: TGCAGCGTGAATCAGGGGGCGCGGGGCTACACCTTC. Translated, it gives CSVNQGARGYTF.

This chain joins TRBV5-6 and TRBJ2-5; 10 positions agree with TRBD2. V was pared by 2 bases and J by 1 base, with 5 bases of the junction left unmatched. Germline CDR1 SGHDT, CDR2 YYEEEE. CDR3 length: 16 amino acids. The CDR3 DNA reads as TGTGCCAGCAGCTTAGATGGACTAGCGGCCCAAGAGACCCAGTACTTC. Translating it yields CASSLDGLAAQETQYF.

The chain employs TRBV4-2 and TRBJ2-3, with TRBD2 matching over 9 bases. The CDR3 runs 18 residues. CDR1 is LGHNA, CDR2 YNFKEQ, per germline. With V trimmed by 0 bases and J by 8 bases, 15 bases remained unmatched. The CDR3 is CASSQDPNSGSGSSTQYF. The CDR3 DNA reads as TGTGCCAGCAGCCAAGATCCAAATAGTGGTAGCGGGAGTTCTACGCAGTATTTT.

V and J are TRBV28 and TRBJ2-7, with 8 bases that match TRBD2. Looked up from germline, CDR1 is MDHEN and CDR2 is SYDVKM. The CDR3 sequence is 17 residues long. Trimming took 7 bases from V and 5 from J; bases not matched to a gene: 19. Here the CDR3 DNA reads TGTGCCAGCACCTTTGATTCGAAATCGGGACTAGTAAACGAGCAGTACTTC. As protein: CASTFDSKSGLVNEQYF.

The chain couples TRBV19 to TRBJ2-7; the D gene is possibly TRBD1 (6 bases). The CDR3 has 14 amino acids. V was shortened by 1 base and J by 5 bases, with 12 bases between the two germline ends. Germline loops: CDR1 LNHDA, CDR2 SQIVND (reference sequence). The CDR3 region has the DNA TGTGCCAGTAGTATAGTCGGGGCAGGGGACGAGCAGTACTTC. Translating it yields CASSIVGAGDEQYF. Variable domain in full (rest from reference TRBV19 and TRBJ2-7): DGGITQSPKYLFRKEGQNVTLSCEQNLNHDAMYWYRQDPGQGLRLIYYSQIVNDFQKGDIAEGYSVSREKKESFPLTVTSAQKNPTAFYLCASSIVGAGDEQYFGPGTRLTVT.

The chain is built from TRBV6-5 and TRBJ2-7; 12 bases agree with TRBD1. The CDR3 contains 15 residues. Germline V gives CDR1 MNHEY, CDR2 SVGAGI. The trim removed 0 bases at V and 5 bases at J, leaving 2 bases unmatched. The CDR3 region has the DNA TGTGCCAGCAGTTACTCGGGACAGGGGGCCCACGAGCAGTACTTC. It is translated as CASSYSGQGAHEQYF.